A single sample gave rise to the 18 T cell receptor beta chains below, sequenced in a study of CD4 T cells in relation to SARS-CoV-2 and coronaviruses listed by TCRdb under 2021. Library preparation was by the immunoSEQ multiplex PCR assay. Here the immuneACCESS table is served through TCRdb, limited to in-frame sequences with V and J called. Missing clones are a known gap in these copies; in checked studies unresolved V genes cover under half, and the rest lacks a known reason. This sample lists tens of thousands of clones; roughly 88% were detected once. 9% to 9.5% of the sample is held by the ten biggest clonotypes. Material for sequencing was memory CD4+ T cells from PBMCs. What the cell subset or site label conveys for this sample: memory (non-naive) CD4+ T cells. The origin of the receptors is an adult with COVID-19.

V usage is TRBV5-1 and J usage is TRBJ1-1, with 8 bases that match TRBD1. Trimming removed 5 bases from V and 3 bases from J; junction bases left unmatched: 0. The V gene's germline CDR1 is SGHRS and CDR2 YFSETQ. CDR3 length equals 12 residues. The CDR3 coding sequence is TGCGCCAGCAGGACAGGGGACACTGAAGCTTTCTTT. Its translation is CASRTGDTEAFF. Variable domain in full (rest from reference TRBV5-1 and TRBJ1-1): KAGVTQTPRYLIKTRGQQVTLSCSPISGHRSVSWYQQTPGQGLQFLFEYFSETQRNKGNFPGRFSGRQFSNSRSEMNVSTLELGDSALYLCASRTGDTEAFFGQGTRLTVV.

V gene TRBV3-1 (or the pseudogene TRBV3-2) combines with J gene TRBJ1-1; D gene ambiguous. The CDR3 covers 16 residues. CDR1 and CDR2 (germline): LGHDT, YNNKEL (reference sequence). V was clipped by 4 bases and J by 7 bases, with 22 bases between them. The CDR3 sequence: CASSPGEGWGRVEAFF. DNA of the CDR3: TGTGCCAGCAGCCCCGGGGAAGGCTGGGGTAGGGTTGAAGCTTTCTTT.

This clone was detected once. The chain uses TRBV18 and TRBJ2-7, with a possible D match to TRBD1 (6 bases). CDR1 KGHSH and CDR2 LQKENI come from the germline V gene. V dropped 5 bases and J dropped 0 bases, with 11 bases sitting between them. This CDR3 has 14 amino acids. The DNA for the CDR3 is TGTGCCAGCTCAGTGGACAGTATCTCCTACGAGCAGTACTTC. Translated: CASSVDSISYEQYF.

The chain employs TRBV3-1 (or the pseudogene TRBV3-2) and TRBJ1-1; weak D call: TRBD1 (5 bases). From germline, CDR1 is LGHDT and CDR2 YNNKEL (reference sequence). V lost 1 base and J lost 8, with 11 bases in between. This CDR3 spans 13 amino acids. The CDR3 DNA is TGTGCCAGCAGCCAAGGGCCCAGGGAGGAAGCTTTCTTT. Protein sequence: CASSQGPREEAFF.

The chain joins TRBV19 to TRBJ2-7, with TRBD2 matching over 8 bases. With V trimmed by 5 bases and J by 2 bases, 11 bases remained unmatched. Germline CDR1 is LNHDA and CDR2 is SQIVND (reference sequence). The CDR3 is 16 amino acids. CDR3 loop: CASSQGRGGTPYEQYF. The DNA for the CDR3 is TGTGCCAGTAGTCAAGGCCGCGGGGGGACCCCCTACGAGCAGTACTTC.

A word on this clone: A read error may account for a junction end that differs from germline. The V and J genes are TRBV7-9 and TRBJ1-1, with 9 bases matching TRBD1. The CDR3 has 11 amino acids. CDR1 and CDR2 from the germline V gene are SEHNR and FQNEAQ (reference sequence). CDR3: CASSLGQGETF. The CDR3, as DNA: TGTGCCAGCAGCTTAGGACAGGGGGAGACCTTT.

The chain employs TRBV27 and TRBJ1-2; tentatively, D is TRBD1 (6 bases). CDR3 length equals 13 residues. V lost 6 bases, J lost 5 bases, and 13 bases lay in between. Germline CDR1 reads MNHEY; CDR2 reads SMNVEV (reference sequence). CDR3 sequence: CASRLQGEYGYTF. CDR3 nucleotide sequence: TGTGCCAGCAGATTACAGGGAGAGTATGGCTACACCTTC.

The chain couples TRBV28 to TRBJ1-2; unclear D gene. Germline CDR1 MDHEN, CDR2 SYDVKM. The CDR3 is made up of 10 amino acids. V was cut by 5 bases and J by 8 bases, with 6 bases left in between. Here the CDR3 DNA reads TGTGCCAGCAGTGCGGAGGGCTACACCTTC. It encodes CASSAEGYTF.

The rearrangement uses TRBV29-1 and TRBJ2-1; D might be TRBD1 or TRBD2, each matching 7 bases. The CDR3 totals 14 residues. V lost 2 bases, J lost 4 bases, and 12 bases lay in between. Germline CDR1 is SQVTM and CDR2 is ANQGSEA. CDR3 DNA sequence: TGCAGCGTTGAATGGCAGGGGGGGTACAATGAGCAGTTCTTC. It codes for CSVEWQGGYNEQFF.

The chain carries TRBV6-1 and TRBJ2-1; D perhaps matches TRBD1 (6 bases). Trimming stripped 6 bases from V and 6 bases from J, with 15 bases between. This CDR3 contains 14 residues. Germline CDR1 MNHNS, CDR2 SASEGT. The CDR3 sequence: CASRDPSGVNEQFF. The CDR3 nucleotides read TGTGCCAGCAGAGACCCCTCAGGGGTCAATGAGCAGTTCTTC.

The chain uses TRBV7-9 and TRBJ1-1, with 7 nucleotides matching TRBD1. J lost 1 base, V lost 5 bases, and 1 base had no gene match. This CDR3 region has 13 residues. Germline CDR1 reads SEHNR; CDR2 reads FQNEAQ (reference sequence). CDR3: CASSRTGNTEAFF. CDR3 nucleotides: TGTGCCAGCAGCCGGACAGGGAACACTGAAGCTTTCTTT.

The chain uses TRBV19 and TRBJ2-2; tentative D call: TRBD2 (5 bases). This CDR3 spans 15 amino acids. Germline V gives CDR1 LNHDA, CDR2 SQIVND (reference sequence). Trimming left V 3 bases short and J 0 bases short, with 8 bases between. The CDR3 nucleotides are TGTGCCAGTAGTATCACCGGGACGAACACCGGGGAGCTGTTTTTT. This gives the protein CASSITGTNTGELFF.

The chain links TRBV6-5 to TRBJ2-7; TRBD2 agrees at 16 bases. The CDR3 totals 16 residues. V was pared by 4 bases and J by 4 bases, with 4 bases of the junction left unmatched. The germline V gene encodes CDR1 MNHEY and CDR2 SVGAGI. The CDR3 is CASSSGGLAGGYEQYF. The CDR3 region has the DNA TGTGCCAGCAGTTCCGGGGGACTAGCGGGGGGGTACGAGCAGTACTTC.

This rearrangement joins TRBV15 to TRBJ2-5; TRBD1 matches at 9 bases. The CDR3 runs 14 residues. Losses at the gene ends were 4 bases for V and 3 bases for J; bases not matched to a gene: 3. CDR1 and CDR2 (germline): LNHNV, YYDKDF (reference sequence). CDR3 sequence (DNA): TGTGCCACCAGCACCCGGGACAGGGAAGAGACCCAGTACTTC. Protein: CATSTRDREETQYF.

The chain employs TRBV18 and TRBJ1-1, with 8 bases aligning to TRBD1. V lost 3 bases and J lost 5; bases outside the gene matches: 8. Looked up from germline, CDR1 is KGHSH and CDR2 is LQKENI. The CDR3 has 15 residues. The CDR3 here is CASSPVQGARTEAFF. The CDR3 DNA follows: TGTGCCAGCTCACCCGTTCAGGGGGCGCGGACTGAAGCTTTCTTT. Looking up the rest from reference TRBV18 and TRBJ1-1 gives the full variable domain: NAGVMQNPRHLVRRRGQEARLRCSPMKGHSHVYWYRQLPEEGLKFMVYLQKENIIDESGMPKERFSAEFPKEGPSILRIQQVVRGDSAAYFCASSPVQGARTEAFFGQGTRLTVV.

The chain carries TRBV19 and TRBJ2-2, with D possibly being TRBD2 (5 bases). V shed 4 bases and J shed 2 bases, with 5 bases lying between them. The CDR3 consists of 13 residues. Germline V lookup: CDR1 LNHDA, CDR2 SQIVND (reference sequence). CDR3 in amino acids: CASSTSNTGELFF. DNA for the CDR3: TGTGCCAGTAGTACTAGCAACACCGGGGAGCTGTTTTTT.

In nucleotides, the CDR3 is TGTGCCAGCAGCTTAGCAACAGGGGTCTCTGGAAACACCATATATTTT. It encodes CASSLATGVSGNTIYF. The chain carries TRBV7-2 and TRBJ1-3; 7 bases match TRBD1. Germline V gene sequence: CDR1 SGHTA, CDR2 FQGNSA. With 0 bases clipped from V and 0 bases from J, the junction kept 2 bases outside the gene matches. The CDR3 runs to 16 residues. Variable domain in full (rest from reference TRBV7-2 and TRBJ1-3): GAGVSQSPSNKVTEKGKDVELRCDPISGHTALYWYRQSLGQGLEFLIYFQGNSAPDKSGLPSDRFSAERTGGSVSTLTIQRTQQEDSAVYLCASSLATGVSGNTIYFGEGSWLTVV.

V and J are TRBV11-2 and TRBJ2-5, with 8 nucleotides matching TRBD2. Per the germline V gene, CDR1 is SGHAT and CDR2 is FQNNGV. V shed 1 base and J 4 bases; nucleotides not matched to a gene: 14. This CDR3 contains 18 residues. CDR3 region: CASSLGRAGGRGRETQYF. DNA of the CDR3: TGTGCCAGCAGCTTAGGGCGGGCGGGGGGCCGGGGGAGAGAGACCCAGTACTTC.